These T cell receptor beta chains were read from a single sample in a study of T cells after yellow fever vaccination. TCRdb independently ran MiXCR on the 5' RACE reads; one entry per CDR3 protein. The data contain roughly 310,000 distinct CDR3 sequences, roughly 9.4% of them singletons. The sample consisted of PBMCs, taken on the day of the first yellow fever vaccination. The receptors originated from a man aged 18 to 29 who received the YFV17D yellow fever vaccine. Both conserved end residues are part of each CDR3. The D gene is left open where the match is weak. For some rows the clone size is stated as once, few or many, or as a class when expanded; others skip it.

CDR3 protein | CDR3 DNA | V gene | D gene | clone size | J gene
CASTPPGNQPQHF | TGTGCCAGCACCCCCCCTGGGAATCAGCCCCAGCATTTT | TRBV12-3/TRBV12-4 | . | few | TRBJ1-5
CSARRGTGYTF | TGCAGTGCTAGAAGGGGTACTGGCTACACCTTC | TRBV20-1 | . | many | TRBJ1-2
CASSINSDTQYF | TGTGCCAGCAGCATTAACTCAGATACGCAGTATTTT | TRBV7-8 | . | many | TRBJ2-3
CASSSQRGARETQYF | TGTGCCAGCAGCAGTCAGCGGGGGGCTCGGGAGACCCAGTACTTC | TRBV11-1 | TRBD2 | few | TRBJ2-5
CASSLETGDTEAFF | TGTGCCAGCAGCTTGGAGACAGGGGACACTGAAGCTTTCTTT | TRBV5-8 | TRBD1 | . | TRBJ1-1
CATSDGAQGGETQYF | TGTGCCACCAGTGATGGCGCACAGGGCGGGGAGACCCAGTACTTC | TRBV24-1 | . | . | TRBJ2-5
CASSPGTSAYEQYF | TGTGCCAGCAGCCCCGGGACTAGCGCTTACGAGCAGTACTTC | TRBV7-2 | TRBD2 | few | TRBJ2-7
CASSLAGGPNQPQHF | TGTGCCAGCAGCTTAGCGGGTGGTCCCAATCAGCCCCAGCATTTT | TRBV7-9 | . | . | TRBJ1-5
CASRTAGGDQPQHF | TGTGCCAGCAGGACAGCAGGGGGCGATCAGCCCCAGCATTTT | TRBV27 | TRBD1 | many | TRBJ1-5
CSVDPLLFGTVYGYTF | TGCAGCGTTGACCCTCTTTTATTCGGGACAGTCTATGGCTACACCTTC | TRBV29-1 | TRBD1 | . | TRBJ1-2
CASRPGLSVHEQFF | TGTGCCAGCAGGCCGGGACTTAGCGTCCATGAGCAGTTCTTC | TRBV12-3/TRBV12-4 | . | many | TRBJ2-1
CASSLALAGDTDTQYF | TGCGCCAGCAGCTTGGCACTAGCGGGGGACACAGATACGCAGTATTTT | TRBV5-1 | TRBD2 | few | TRBJ2-3
CASSSRRAQRLLNQYF | TGTGCCAGCAGTTCCCGGCGGGCCCAGCGGCTGTTGAACCAGTACTTC | TRBV12-3/TRBV12-4 | . | few | TRBJ2-5
CASSIDGDPANTGELFF | TGTGCCAGTAGTATAGATGGGGACCCGGCGAACACCGGGGAGCTGTTTTTT | TRBV19 | . | many | TRBJ2-2
CSARDLRQAEETQYF | TGCAGTGCTAGAGATCTGAGGCAGGCCGAAGAGACCCAGTACTTC | TRBV20-1 | . | medium-sized | TRBJ2-5
CASSFGVRDTQYF | TGTGCCAGCAGTTTCGGGGTTAGAGATACGCAGTATTTT | TRBV12-3/TRBV12-4 | . | many | TRBJ2-3
CASSIRGRYEQYF | TGTGCCAGCAGCATCAGGGGGCGGTACGAGCAGTACTTC | TRBV5-8 | TRBD1 | . | TRBJ2-7
CASSYNDGNLYQETQYF | TGTGCCAGCAGTTACAACGACGGGAATTTGTACCAAGAGACCCAGTACTTC | TRBV6-2/TRBV6-3 | . | many | TRBJ2-5
CSAAPIGGLSYNEQFF | TGCAGTGCCGCGCCCATCGGGGGGCTGTCCTACAATGAGCAGTTCTTC | TRBV20-1 | . | few | TRBJ2-1
CASGLEGANYGYTF | TGTGCCAGCGGCTTAGAGGGGGCCAACTATGGCTACACCTTC | TRBV6-1 | TRBD1 | many | TRBJ1-2
CASSFQGQGTRSPLHF | TGTGCCAGCAGTTTCCAGGGACAGGGAACTCGATCACCCCTCCACTTT | TRBV6-5 | TRBD1 | . | TRBJ1-6
CASSTGTGTEQYF | TGTGCCAGCAGTACCGGGACAGGGACCGAGCAGTACTTC | TRBV5-4 | TRBD1 | few | TRBJ2-7
CASSYSYEMPQHF | TGTGCCAGCAGTTACTCGTACGAAATGCCCCAGCATTTT | TRBV6-5 | . | . | TRBJ1-5
CASSPGPGEGTQYF | TGTGCCAGCTCACCAGGACCCGGGGAAGGTACGCAGTATTTT | TRBV18 | . | . | TRBJ2-3
CASSHLTGGVTDTQYF | TGTGCCAGCAGTCACCTTACAGGGGGAGTTACAGATACGCAGTATTTT | TRBV7-8 | TRBD1 | . | TRBJ2-3
CASSSPALQETQYF | TGTGCCAGCAGTTCTCCGGCCTTACAAGAGACCCAGTACTTC | TRBV28 | . | few | TRBJ2-5
CASSLSTSGFQETLYF | TGCGCCAGCAGCTTGTCAACTAGCGGGTTCCAAGAGACCCTGTACTTC | TRBV5-1 | TRBD2 | . | TRBJ2-5
CASSLTGTGPSYNEQFF | TGTGCCAGCAGCTTAACGGGTACAGGGCCTTCCTACAATGAGCAGTTCTTC | TRBV7-3 | . | many | TRBJ2-1
CSARGLGRETQYF | TGCAGTGCTAGAGGACTGGGGAGGGAGACCCAGTACTTC | TRBV20-1 | . | . | TRBJ2-5
CASSEVESGGGKNIQYF | TGTGCCAGCAGTGAAGTAGAGTCAGGGGGCGGCAAAAACATTCAGTACTTC | TRBV6-1 | TRBD1 | many | TRBJ2-4
CASSSPQGGNTGELFF | TGTGCCAGCAGTTCCCCCCAGGGTGGGAACACCGGGGAGCTGTTTTTT | TRBV27 | . | . | TRBJ2-2
CSAKDRDPYNEQFF | TGCAGTGCGAAGGACAGGGACCCATACAATGAGCAGTTCTTC | TRBV20-1 | TRBD1 | many | TRBJ2-1
CSATGGHGSYEQYF | TGCAGTGCCACGGGGGGACACGGTTCCTACGAGCAGTACTTC | TRBV20-1 | . | . | TRBJ2-7
CASSQVPQGAYGYTF | TGCGCCAGCAGCCAAGTACCACAGGGGGCCTATGGCTACACCTTC | TRBV4-1 | TRBD1 | . | TRBJ1-2
CASSQGVGSMNTEAFF | TGTGCCAGCAGTCAAGGGGTCGGAAGCATGAACACTGAAGCTTTCTTT | TRBV7-6 | . | many | TRBJ1-1
CASSQSNGFDSPLHF | TGTGCCAGCAGCCAATCGAATGGGTTTGATTCACCCCTCCACTTT | TRBV3-1 | . | few | TRBJ1-6
CASSVTEGETQYF | TGTGCCAGCAGCGTAACTGAGGGAGAGACCCAGTACTTC | TRBV9 | . | few | TRBJ2-5
CASRPTGQMYGYTF | TGTGCCAGCAGGCCCACCGGACAGATGTATGGCTACACCTTC | TRBV28 | . | many | TRBJ1-2
CASSPKPDTQYF | TGTGCCAGCAGCCCGAAGCCAGATACGCAGTATTTT | TRBV28 | . | few | TRBJ2-3
CSGGVGANVLTF | TGCAGTGGGGGTGTCGGGGCCAACGTCCTGACTTTC | TRBV20-1 | . | . | TRBJ2-6
CASSLYGTSGGADTQYF | TGTGCCAGCAGCTTATATGGGACTAGCGGGGGCGCAGATACGCAGTATTTT | TRBV11-2 | TRBD2 | many | TRBJ2-3
CSARIGISEQFF | TGCAGTGCTAGAATTGGCATTAGTGAGCAGTTCTTC | TRBV20-1 | . | few | TRBJ2-1
CASSPRDRYGYTF | TGTGCCAGCTCACCCCGGGACAGATATGGCTACACCTTC | TRBV18 | TRBD1 | . | TRBJ1-2
CASSLYPTRAYNEQFF | TGTGCCAGCAGCTTATATCCGACTAGAGCCTACAATGAGCAGTTCTTC | TRBV7-9 | . | . | TRBJ2-1
CASSSQGAWNTEAFF | TGCGCCAGCAGCTCCCAGGGGGCTTGGAACACTGAAGCTTTCTTT | TRBV5-1 | TRBD1 | . | TRBJ1-1
CASSPDREQYF | TGTGCCAGCAGTCCGGACAGGGAGCAGTACTTC | TRBV6-6 | TRBD1 | many | TRBJ2-7
CASSRNRDLGYGYTF | TGTGCCAGCAGCCGAAACAGGGACCTAGGCTATGGCTACACCTTC | TRBV7-6 | . | few | TRBJ1-2
CATLDRAKNIQYF | TGTGCCACCCTGGATAGGGCCAAAAACATTCAGTACTTC | TRBV12-3/TRBV12-4 | . | few | TRBJ2-4
CASRGGSGGQETQYF | TGCGCCAGCAGAGGGGGAAGCGGGGGACAAGAGACCCAGTACTTC | TRBV5-1 | TRBD2 | . | TRBJ2-5
CASSQDPRGRLSGANVLTF | TGTGCCAGCAGCCAAGATCCGCGGGGACGCCTTTCTGGGGCCAACGTCCTGACTTTC | TRBV3-1 | . | . | TRBJ2-6
CASSEGKTDTQYF | TGTGCCAGCAGTGAGGGGAAAACAGATACGCAGTATTTT | TRBV2 | . | few | TRBJ2-3
CASSQDRDGVSYNEQFF | TGCGCCAGCAGCCAAGATCGGGACGGGGTCTCCTACAATGAGCAGTTCTTC | TRBV4-1 | . | few | TRBJ2-1
CASSVGTGIGHYGYTF | TGCGCCAGCAGCGTCGGGACAGGGATAGGACACTATGGCTACACCTTC | TRBV5-1 | TRBD1 | . | TRBJ1-2
CASRTEPPGPNQPQHF | TGTGCCAGCAGGACCGAACCGCCGGGGCCGAATCAGCCCCAGCATTTT | TRBV6-1 | . | few | TRBJ1-5
CASSQGYKGGYTF | TGTGCCAGCAGCCAAGGCTACAAGGGTGGCTACACCTTC | TRBV3-1 | . | many | TRBJ1-2